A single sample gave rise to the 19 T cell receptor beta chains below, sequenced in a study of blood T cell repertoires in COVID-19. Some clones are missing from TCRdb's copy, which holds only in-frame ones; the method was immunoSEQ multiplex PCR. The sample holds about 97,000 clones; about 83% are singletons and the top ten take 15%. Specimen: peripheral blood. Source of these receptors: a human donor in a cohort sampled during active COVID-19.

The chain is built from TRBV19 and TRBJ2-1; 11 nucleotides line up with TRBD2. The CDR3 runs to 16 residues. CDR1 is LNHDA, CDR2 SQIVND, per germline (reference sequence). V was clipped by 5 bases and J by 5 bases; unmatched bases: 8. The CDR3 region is CASSFRLAGPNNEQFF. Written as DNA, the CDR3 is TGTGCCAGTAGTTTCCGACTAGCGGGGCCCAACAATGAGCAGTTCTTC.

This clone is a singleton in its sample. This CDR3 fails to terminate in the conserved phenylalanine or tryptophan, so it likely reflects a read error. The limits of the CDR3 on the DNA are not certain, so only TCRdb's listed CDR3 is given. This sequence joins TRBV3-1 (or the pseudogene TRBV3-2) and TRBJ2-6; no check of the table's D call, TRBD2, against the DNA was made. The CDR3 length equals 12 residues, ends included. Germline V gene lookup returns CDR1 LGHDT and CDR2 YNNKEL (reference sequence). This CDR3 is CASSHAGLATAG.

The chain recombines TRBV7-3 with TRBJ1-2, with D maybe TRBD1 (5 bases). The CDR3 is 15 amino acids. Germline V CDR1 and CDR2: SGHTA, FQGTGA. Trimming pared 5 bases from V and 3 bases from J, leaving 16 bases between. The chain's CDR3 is CASSPRPGTYYGYTF. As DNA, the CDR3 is TGTGCCAGCAGCCCTAGGCCAGGGACTTACTATGGCTACACCTTC.

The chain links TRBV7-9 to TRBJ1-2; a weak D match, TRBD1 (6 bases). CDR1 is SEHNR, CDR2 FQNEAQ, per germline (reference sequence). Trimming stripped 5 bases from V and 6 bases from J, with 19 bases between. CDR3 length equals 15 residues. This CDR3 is CASSPGGGAVNGYTF. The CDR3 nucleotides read TGTGCCAGCAGCCCGGGTGGGGGGGCTGTAAATGGCTACACCTTC.

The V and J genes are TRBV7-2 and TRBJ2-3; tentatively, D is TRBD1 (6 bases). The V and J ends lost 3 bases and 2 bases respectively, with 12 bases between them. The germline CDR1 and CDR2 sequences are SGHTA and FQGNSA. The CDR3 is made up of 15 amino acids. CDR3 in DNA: TGTGCCAGCAGCTTGGACAGACTTAACACAGATACGCAGTATTTT. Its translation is CASSLDRLNTDTQYF.

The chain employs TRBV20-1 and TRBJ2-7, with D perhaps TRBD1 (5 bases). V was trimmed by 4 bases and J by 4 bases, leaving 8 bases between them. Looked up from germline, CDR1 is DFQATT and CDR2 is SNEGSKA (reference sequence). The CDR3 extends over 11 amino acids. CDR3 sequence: CSAIDRYEQYF. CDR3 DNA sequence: TGCAGTGCTATCGACAGATACGAGCAGTACTTC.

The CDR3 nucleotides read TGTGCCAGCAGTTTAGGGGTTAACACTGAAGCTTTCTTT. This codes for CASSLGVNTEAFF. The gene calls are TRBV6-5 and TRBJ1-1; weak D call: TRBD1 (5 bases). Trimming shortened V by 4 bases and J by 2 bases, and 8 bases separated the two germline ends. Germline loops: CDR1 MNHEY, CDR2 SVGAGI. The CDR3 extends over 13 amino acids.

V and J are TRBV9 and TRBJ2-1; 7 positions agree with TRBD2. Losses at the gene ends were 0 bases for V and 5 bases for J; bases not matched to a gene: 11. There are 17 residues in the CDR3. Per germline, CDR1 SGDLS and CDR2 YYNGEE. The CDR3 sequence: CASSVAGTIRLDNEQFF. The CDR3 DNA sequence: TGTGCCAGCAGCGTAGCTGGGACTATTCGATTGGACAATGAGCAGTTCTTC. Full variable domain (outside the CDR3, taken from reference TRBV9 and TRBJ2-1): DSGVTQTPKHLITATGQRVTLRCSPRSGDLSVYWYQQSLDQGLQFLIQYYNGEERAKGNILERFSAQQFPDLHSELNLSSLELGDSALYFCASSVAGTIRLDNEQFFGPGTRLTVL.

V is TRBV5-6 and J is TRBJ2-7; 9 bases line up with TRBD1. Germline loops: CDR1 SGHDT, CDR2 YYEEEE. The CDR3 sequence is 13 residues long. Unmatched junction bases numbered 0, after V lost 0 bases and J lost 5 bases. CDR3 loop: CASSLGDRDEQYF. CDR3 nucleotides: TGTGCCAGCAGCTTGGGGGACAGGGACGAGCAGTACTTC.

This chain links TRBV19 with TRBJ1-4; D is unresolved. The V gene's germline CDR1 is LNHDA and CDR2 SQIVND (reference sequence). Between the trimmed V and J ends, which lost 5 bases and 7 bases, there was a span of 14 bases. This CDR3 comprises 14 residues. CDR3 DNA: TGTGCCAGTAGTCCCCAGCGGGCGAGTGAAAAACTGTTTTTT. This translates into CASSPQRASEKLFF. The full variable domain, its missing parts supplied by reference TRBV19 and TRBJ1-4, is DGGITQSPKYLFRKEGQNVTLSCEQNLNHDAMYWYRQDPGQGLRLIYYSQIVNDFQKGDIAEGYSVSREKKESFPLTVTSAQKNPTAFYLCASSPQRASEKLFFGSGTQLSVL.

CDR3 sequence reads: CASRPGQGFYEQYF. The CDR3 region has the DNA TGTGCCAGCAGACCGGGACAGGGTTTCTACGAGCAGTACTTC. The rearrangement links TRBV7-6 to TRBJ2-7, with 9 positions matching TRBD1. The CDR3 spans 14 residues. V lost 6 bases to trimming and J lost 3 bases; unmatched junction nucleotides: 6. The germline gives CDR1 SGHVS, CDR2 FNYEAQ.

The CDR3 spells CASSLAGTQETQYF. CDR3 nucleotide sequence: TGTGCCAGCAGCTTAGCCGGGACTCAAGAGACCCAGTACTTC. V is TRBV11-3 and J is TRBJ2-5, with TRBD2 as a possible D gene (6 bases). V was trimmed by 1 base and J by 2 bases, leaving 8 bases between them. Germline loops: CDR1 SGHNT, CDR2 YENEEA. CDR3 length: 14 residues.

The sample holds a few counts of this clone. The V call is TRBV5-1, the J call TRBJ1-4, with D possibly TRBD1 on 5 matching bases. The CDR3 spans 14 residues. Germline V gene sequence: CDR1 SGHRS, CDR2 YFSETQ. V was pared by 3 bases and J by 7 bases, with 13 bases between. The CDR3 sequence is CASSSGEIGEKLFF. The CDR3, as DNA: TGCGCCAGCAGCTCGGGGGAGATTGGTGAAAAACTGTTTTTT.

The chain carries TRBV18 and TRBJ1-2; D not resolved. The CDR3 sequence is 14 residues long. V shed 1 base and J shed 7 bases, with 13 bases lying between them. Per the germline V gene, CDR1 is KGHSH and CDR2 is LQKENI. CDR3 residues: CASSPLSREVGYTF. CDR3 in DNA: TGTGCCAGCTCACCACTAAGCCGGGAAGTTGGCTACACCTTC.

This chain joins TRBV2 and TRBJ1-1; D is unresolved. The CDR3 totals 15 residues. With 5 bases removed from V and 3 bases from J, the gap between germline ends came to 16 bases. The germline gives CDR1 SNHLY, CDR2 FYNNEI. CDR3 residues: CASSPPGALDTEAFF. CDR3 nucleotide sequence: TGTGCCAGCAGTCCTCCAGGCGCTTTGGACACTGAAGCTTTCTTT.

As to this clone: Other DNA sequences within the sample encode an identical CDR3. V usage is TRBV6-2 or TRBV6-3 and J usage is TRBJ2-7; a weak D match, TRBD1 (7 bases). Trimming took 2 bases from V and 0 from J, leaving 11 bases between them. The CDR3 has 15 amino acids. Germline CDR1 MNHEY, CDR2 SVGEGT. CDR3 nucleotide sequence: TGTGCCAGCAGTTACCTGCGGGACAGCTCCTACGAGCAGTACTTC. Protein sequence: CASSYLRDSSYEQYF.

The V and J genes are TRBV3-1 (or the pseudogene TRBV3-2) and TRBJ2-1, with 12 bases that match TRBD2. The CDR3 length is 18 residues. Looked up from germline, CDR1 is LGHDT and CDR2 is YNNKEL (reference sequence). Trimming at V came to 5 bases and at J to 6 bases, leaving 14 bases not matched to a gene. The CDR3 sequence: CASSWASGGAASLNEQFF. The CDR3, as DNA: TGTGCCAGCAGCTGGGCTAGCGGGGGGGCCGCCTCTCTCAATGAGCAGTTCTTC.

CDR3 nucleotide sequence: TGTGCCAGCAGCTTAGTACAACCGCCTGGAAACACCATATATTTT. Encoded protein: CASSLVQPPGNTIYF. The rearrangement uses TRBV7-6 and TRBJ1-3; D remains ambiguous. The CDR3 loop spans 15 amino acids. The germline V gene has CDR1 SGHVS and CDR2 FNYEAQ. Trimming cost V 1 base and J 2 bases, with 9 bases left between them.

DNA of the CDR3: TGTGCCAGCAGTTTATATGTCTATGAAAAACTGTTTTTT. Translated: CASSLYVYEKLFF. The V and J genes are TRBV27 and TRBJ1-4, with D unresolved. CDR1 MNHEY and CDR2 SMNVEV come from the germline V gene (reference sequence). The CDR3 loop spans 13 amino acids. Deletions cut 1 base from V and 6 bases from J, with 6 bases between.